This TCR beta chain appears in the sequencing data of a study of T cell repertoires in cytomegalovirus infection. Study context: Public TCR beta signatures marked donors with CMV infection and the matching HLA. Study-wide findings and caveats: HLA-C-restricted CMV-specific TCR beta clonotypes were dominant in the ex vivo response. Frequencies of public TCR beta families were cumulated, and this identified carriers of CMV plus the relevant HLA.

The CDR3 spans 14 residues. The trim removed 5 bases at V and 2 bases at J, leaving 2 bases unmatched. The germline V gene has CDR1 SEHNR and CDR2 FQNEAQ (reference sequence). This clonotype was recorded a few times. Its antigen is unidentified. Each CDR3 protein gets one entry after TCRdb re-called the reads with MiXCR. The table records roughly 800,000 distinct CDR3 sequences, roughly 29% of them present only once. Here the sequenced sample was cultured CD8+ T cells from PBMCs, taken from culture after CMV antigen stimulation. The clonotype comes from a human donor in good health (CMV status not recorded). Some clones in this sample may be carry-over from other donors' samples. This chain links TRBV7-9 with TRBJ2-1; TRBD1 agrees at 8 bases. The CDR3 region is CASSRDRPYNEQFF. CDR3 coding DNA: TGTGCCAGCAGCCGGGACAGGCCCTACAATGAGCAGTTCTTC.